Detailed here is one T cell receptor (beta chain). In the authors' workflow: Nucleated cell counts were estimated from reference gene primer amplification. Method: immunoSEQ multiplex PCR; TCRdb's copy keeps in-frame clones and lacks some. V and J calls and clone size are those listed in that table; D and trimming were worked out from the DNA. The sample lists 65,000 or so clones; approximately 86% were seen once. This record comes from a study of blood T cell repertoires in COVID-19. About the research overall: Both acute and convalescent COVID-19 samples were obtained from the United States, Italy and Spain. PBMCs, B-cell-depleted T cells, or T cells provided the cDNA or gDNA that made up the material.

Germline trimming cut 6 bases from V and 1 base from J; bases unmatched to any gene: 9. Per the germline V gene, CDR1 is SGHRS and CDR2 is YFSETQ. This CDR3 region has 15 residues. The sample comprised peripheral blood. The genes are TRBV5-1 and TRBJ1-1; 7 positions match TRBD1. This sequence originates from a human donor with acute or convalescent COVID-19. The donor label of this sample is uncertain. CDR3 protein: CASNGAGTANTEAFF. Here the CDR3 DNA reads TGCGCCAGCAACGGGGCCGGGACAGCGAACACTGAAGCTTTCTTT.